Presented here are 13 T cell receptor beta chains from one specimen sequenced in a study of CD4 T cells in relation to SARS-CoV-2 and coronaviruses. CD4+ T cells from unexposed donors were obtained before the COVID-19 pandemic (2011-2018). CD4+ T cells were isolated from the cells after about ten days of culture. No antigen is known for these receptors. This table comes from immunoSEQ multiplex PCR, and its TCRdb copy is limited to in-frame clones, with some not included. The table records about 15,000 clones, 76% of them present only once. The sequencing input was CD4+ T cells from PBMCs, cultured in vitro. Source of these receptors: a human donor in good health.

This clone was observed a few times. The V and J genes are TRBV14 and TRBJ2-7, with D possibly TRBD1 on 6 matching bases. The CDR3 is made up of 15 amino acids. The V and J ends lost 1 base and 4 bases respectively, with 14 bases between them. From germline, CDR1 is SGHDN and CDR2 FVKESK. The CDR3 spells CASSQGFGQLYEQYF. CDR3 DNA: TGTGCCAGCAGCCAAGGATTTGGACAGCTATACGAGCAGTACTTC.

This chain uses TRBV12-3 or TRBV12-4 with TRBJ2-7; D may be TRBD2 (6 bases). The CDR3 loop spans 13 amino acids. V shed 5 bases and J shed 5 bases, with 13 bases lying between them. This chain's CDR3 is CASSPRGDNEQYF. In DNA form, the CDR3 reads TGTGCCAGCAGTCCGCGGGGAGACAACGAGCAGTACTTC.

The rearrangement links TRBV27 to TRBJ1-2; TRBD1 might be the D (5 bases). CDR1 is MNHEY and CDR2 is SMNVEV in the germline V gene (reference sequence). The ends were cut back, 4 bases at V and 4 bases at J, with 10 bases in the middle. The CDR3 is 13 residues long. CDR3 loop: CASSSGPSYGYTF. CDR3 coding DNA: TGTGCCAGCAGTTCGGGACCGAGCTATGGCTACACCTTC.

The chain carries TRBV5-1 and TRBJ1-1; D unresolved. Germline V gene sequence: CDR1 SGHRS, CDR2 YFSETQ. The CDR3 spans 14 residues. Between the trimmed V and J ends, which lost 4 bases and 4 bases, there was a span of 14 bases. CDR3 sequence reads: CASSPELRGTEAFF. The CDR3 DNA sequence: TGCGCCAGCAGCCCGGAGCTCCGGGGCACTGAAGCTTTCTTT. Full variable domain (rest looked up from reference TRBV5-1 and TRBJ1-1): KAGVTQTPRYLIKTRGQQVTLSCSPISGHRSVSWYQQTPGQGLQFLFEYFSETQRNKGNFPGRFSGRQFSNSRSEMNVSTLELGDSALYLCASSPELRGTEAFFGQGTRLTVV.

The CDR3 sequence: CASSPRGSSGGREQYF. CDR3 in DNA: TGTGCCAGCAGCCCCCGAGGTTCTAGCGGAGGGCGGGAGCAGTACTTC. The chain has TRBV9 and TRBJ2-7; 7 nucleotides agree with TRBD2. The J segment lost 7 bases and the V segment lost 4 bases, leaving 17 bases of the junction unmatched. The germline V gene encodes CDR1 SGDLS and CDR2 YYNGEE. The CDR3 loop spans 16 amino acids.

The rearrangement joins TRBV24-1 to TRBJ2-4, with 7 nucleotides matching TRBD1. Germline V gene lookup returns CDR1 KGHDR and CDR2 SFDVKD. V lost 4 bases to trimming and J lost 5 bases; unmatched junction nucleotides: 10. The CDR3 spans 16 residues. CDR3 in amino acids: CATSEGDRAGQNIQYF. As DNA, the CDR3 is TGTGCCACCAGTGAAGGAGACAGGGCCGGCCAAAACATTCAGTACTTC.

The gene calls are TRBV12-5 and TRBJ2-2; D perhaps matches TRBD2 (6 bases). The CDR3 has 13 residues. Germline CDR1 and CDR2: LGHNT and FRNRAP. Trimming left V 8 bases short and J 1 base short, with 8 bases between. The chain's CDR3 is CASKGLNTGELFF. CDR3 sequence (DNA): TGTGCTAGTAAGGGACTGAACACCGGGGAGCTGTTTTTT.

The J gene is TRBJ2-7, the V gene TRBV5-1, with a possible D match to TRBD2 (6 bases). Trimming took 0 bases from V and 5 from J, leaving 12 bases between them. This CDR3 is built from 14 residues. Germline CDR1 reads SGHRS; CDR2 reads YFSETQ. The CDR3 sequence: CASSLASVKNEQYF. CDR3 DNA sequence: TGCGCCAGCAGCTTGGCTAGCGTGAAAAACGAGCAGTACTTC.

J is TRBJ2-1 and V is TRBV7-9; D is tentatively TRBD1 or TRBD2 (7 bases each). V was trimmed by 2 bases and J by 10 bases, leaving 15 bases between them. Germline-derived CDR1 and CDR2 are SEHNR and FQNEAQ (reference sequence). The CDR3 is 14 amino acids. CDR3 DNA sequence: TGTGCCAGCAGCTTATTAGGACTAGGGGGCGAGCAGTTCTTC. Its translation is CASSLLGLGGEQFF.

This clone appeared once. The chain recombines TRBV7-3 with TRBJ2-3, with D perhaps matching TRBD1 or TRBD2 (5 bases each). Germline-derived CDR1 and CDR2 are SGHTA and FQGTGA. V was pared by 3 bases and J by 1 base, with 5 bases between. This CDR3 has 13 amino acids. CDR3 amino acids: CASSLGGTDTQYF. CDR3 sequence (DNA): TGTGCCAGCAGCTTGGGGGGCACAGATACGCAGTATTTT. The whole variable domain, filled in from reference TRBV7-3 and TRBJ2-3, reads GAGVSQTPSNKVTEKGKYVELRCDPISGHTALYWYRQSLGQGPEFLIYFQGTGAADDSGLPNDRFFAVRPEGSVSTLKIQRTERGDSAVYLCASSLGGTDTQYFGPGTRLTVL.

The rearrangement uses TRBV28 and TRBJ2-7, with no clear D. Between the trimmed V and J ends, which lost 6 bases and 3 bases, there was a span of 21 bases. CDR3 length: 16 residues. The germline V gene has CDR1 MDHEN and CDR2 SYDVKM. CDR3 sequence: CASSLPPGQHRYEQYF. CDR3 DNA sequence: TGTGCCAGCAGCCTCCCCCCCGGCCAGCACCGCTACGAGCAGTACTTC.

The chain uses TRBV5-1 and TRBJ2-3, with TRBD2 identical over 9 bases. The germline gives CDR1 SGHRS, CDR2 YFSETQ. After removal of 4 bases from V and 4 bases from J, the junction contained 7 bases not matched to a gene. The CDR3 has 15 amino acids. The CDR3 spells CASSGAGLAPDTQYF. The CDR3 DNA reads TGCGCCAGCAGCGGAGCGGGACTAGCTCCAGATACGCAGTATTTT. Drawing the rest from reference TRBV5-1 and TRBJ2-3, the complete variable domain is KAGVTQTPRYLIKTRGQQVTLSCSPISGHRSVSWYQQTPGQGLQFLFEYFSETQRNKGNFPGRFSGRQFSNSRSEMNVSTLELGDSALYLCASSGAGLAPDTQYFGPGTRLTVL.

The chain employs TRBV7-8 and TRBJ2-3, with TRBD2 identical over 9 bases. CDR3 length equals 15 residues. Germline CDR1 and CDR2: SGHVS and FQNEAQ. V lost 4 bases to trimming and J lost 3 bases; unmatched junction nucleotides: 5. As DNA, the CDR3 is TGTGCCAGCAGCTCGGAAGCGGGAGGTACAGATACGCAGTATTTT. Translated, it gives CASSSEAGGTDTQYF.